This TCR beta chain appears in the sequencing data of a study of T cell changes during pregnancy in multiple sclerosis (dated by TCRdb to about 2019). For the wider study: The study looked at changes in the T cell repertoire across pregnancy in women with multiple sclerosis.

Library preparation employed the immunoSEQ multiplex PCR assay. TCRdb provides this immuneACCESS table in a form limited to in-frame rearrangements. Some clones are lacking; in checked studies, under half of them reflect an unresolved V gene, and why the rest are absent is not known. The sample table records some 40,000 clones; 85% to 90% of these occur just once. Of the sample, 0.45% to 0.65% falls within the top ten clones. Remarks on this clone: The antigen this receptor binds is unknown. Base qualities are missing; no much larger clone stands one base away.

CDR1 and CDR2, per the germline V gene, are KGHSY and FQNENV. V is clipped by 4 bases and J by 8 bases, and the sequence between their germline boundaries is 12 bases long. The CDR3 starts with the cysteine, ends with the phenylalanine, and has 13 residues. The entry retains the CDR3 DNA only, 39 bases that are in frame from base 1. This TCR came from a female donor with multiple sclerosis, enrolled in a pregnancy study. This chain joins TRBV16 to TRBJ2-1; the D gene is possibly TRBD2, with 5 bases matching. The sample here was CD4+ T cells from peripheral blood mononuclear cells, taken before pregnancy. DNA sequence: TGTGCCAGCAGCCCCGGCGGGTTCTATGAGCAGTTCTTC. It is translated as CASSPGGFYEQFF.